This TCR beta chain was profiled in a study of T cell responses to AZD1222 COVID-19 vaccine. With respect to this clone: What it recognizes is unknown.

Measured with immunoSEQ multiplex PCR; TCRdb has only the in-frame clones, and not every one. The data hold 120,000 to 150,000 clones, with just over 90% observed a single time. Whole-study findings and limits: Repertoire sampling occurred only after the peak T cell response.

Germline V gene sequence: CDR1 LGHDT, CDR2 YNNKEL (reference sequence). There are 16 residues in the CDR3. Trimming took 2 bases from V and 0 from J, leaving 13 bases between them. Source: peripheral blood, taken on day 0 of AZD1222 vaccination. The TCR originated in an adult in good health. The V gene is TRBV3-1 (or the pseudogene TRBV3-2), the J gene TRBJ1-2; D perhaps matches TRBD1 (5 bases). DNA of the CDR3: TGTGCCAGCAGCCAAAGTGGGAGACAGACTAACTATGGCTACACCTTC. Amino acids: CASSQSGRQTNYGYTF.